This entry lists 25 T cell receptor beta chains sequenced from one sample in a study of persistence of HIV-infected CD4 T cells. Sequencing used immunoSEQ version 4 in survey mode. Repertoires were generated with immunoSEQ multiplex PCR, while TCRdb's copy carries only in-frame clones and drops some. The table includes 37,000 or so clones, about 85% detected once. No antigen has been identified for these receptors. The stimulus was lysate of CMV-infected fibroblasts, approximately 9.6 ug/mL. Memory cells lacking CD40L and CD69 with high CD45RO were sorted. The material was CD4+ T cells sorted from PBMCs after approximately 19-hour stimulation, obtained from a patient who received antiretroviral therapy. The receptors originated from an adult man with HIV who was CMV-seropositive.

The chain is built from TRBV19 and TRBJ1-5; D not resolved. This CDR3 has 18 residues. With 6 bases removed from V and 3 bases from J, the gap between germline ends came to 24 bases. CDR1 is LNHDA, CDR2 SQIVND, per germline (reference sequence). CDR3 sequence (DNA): TGTGCCAGTAGCCCCGGAAGAGGGCCCCTCAGCAACAATCAGCCCCAGCATTTT. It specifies CASSPGRGPLSNNQPQHF.

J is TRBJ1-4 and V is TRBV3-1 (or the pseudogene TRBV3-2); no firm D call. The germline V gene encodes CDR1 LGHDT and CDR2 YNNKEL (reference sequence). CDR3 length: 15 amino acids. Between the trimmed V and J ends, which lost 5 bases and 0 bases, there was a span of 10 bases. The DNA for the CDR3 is TGTGCCAGCAGCTCTAAGGGCGCAACTAATGAAAAACTGTTTTTT. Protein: CASSSKGATNEKLFF.

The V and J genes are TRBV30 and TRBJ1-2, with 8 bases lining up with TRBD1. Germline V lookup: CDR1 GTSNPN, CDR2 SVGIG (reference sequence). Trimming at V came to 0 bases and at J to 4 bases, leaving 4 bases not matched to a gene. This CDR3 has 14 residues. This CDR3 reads CAWSVGDRTYGYTF. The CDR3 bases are TGTGCCTGGAGTGTTGGGGACAGGACCTATGGCTACACCTTC.

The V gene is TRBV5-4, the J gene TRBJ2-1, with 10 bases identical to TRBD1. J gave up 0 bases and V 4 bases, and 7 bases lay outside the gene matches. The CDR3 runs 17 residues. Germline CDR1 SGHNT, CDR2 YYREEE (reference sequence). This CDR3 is CASSLRQGAFSYNEQFF. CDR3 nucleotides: TGTGCCAGCAGCCTGAGACAGGGGGCCTTCTCCTACAATGAGCAGTTCTTC.

The CDR3 spells CASSVTGRTEAFF. CDR3 coding DNA: TGCGCCAGCAGCGTAACAGGGAGGACTGAAGCTTTCTTT. The chain uses TRBV5-1 and TRBJ1-1, with D possibly TRBD1 on 6 matching bases. The CDR3 has 13 amino acids. CDR1 and CDR2 from the germline V gene are SGHRS and YFSETQ. The V end was cut by 4 bases, the J end by 5 bases, with 12 bases between.

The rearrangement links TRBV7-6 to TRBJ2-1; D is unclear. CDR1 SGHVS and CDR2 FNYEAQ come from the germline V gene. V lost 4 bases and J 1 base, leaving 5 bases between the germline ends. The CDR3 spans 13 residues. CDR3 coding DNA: TGTGCCAGCAGCTACCAGTCCTACAATGAGCAGTTCTTC. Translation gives CASSYQSYNEQFF.

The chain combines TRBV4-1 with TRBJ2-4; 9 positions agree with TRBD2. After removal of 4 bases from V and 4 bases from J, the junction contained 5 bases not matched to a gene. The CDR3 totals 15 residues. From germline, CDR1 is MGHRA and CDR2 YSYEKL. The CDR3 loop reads CASSPLSGGKNIQYF. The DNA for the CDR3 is TGCGCCAGCAGCCCCCTGAGCGGGGGGAAAAACATTCAGTACTTC.

The DNA for the CDR3 is TGTGCCAGCAGCGGAGGATTAGAGAACACTGAAGCTTTCTTT. Its translation is CASSGGLENTEAFF. The gene calls are TRBV9 and TRBJ1-1; D not certain. CDR3 size: 14 residues. In germline, CDR1 is SGDLS, CDR2 YYNGEE. V was pared by 3 bases and J by 1 base, with 10 bases between.

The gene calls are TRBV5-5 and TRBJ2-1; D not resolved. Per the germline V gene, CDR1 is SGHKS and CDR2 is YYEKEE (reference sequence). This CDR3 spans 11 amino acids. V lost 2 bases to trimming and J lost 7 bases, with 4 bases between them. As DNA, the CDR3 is TGTGCCAGCAGCTTCACAAATGAGCAGTTCTTC. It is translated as CASSFTNEQFF.

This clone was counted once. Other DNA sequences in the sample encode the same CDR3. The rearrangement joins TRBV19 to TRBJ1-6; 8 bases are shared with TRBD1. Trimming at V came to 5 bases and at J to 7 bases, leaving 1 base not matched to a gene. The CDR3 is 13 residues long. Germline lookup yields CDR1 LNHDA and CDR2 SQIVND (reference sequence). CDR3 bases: TGTGCCAGTAGTGGGGACAGGAATTCACCCCTCCACTTT. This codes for CASSGDRNSPLHF.

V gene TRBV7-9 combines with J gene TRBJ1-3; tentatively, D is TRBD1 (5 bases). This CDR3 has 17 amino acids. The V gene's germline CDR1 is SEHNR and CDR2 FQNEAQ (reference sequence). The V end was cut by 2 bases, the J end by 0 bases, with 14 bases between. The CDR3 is CASSLSKGTISGNTIYF. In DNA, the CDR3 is TGTGCCAGCAGCTTAAGCAAAGGGACTATCTCTGGAAACACCATATATTTT. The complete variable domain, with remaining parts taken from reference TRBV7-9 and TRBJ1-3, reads DTGVSQNPRHKITKRGQNVTFRCDPISEHNRLYWYRQTLGQGPEFLTYFQNEAQLEKSRLLSDRFSAERPKGSFSTLEIQRTEQGDSAMYLCASSLSKGTISGNTIYFGEGSWLTVV.

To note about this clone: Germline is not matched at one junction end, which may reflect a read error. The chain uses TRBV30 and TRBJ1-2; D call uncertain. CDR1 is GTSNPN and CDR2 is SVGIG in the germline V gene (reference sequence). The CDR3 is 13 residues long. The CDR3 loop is CAWSARAPFPRIF. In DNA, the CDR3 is TGTGCCTGGAGTGCCCGGGCCCCTTTCCCGAGAATCTTC.

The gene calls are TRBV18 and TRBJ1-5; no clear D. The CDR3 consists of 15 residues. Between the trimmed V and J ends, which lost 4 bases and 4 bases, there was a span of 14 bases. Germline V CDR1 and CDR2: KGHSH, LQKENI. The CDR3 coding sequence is TGTGCCAGCTCACTTACGGACGGAGGGAATCAGCCCCAGCATTTT. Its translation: CASSLTDGGNQPQHF.

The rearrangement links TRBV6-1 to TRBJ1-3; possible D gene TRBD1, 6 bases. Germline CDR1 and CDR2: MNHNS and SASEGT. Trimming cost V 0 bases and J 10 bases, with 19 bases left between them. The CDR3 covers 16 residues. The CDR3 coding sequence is TGTGCCAGCAGTGAAGCGTCTTACAGGGAGCGGGAGACCATATATTTT. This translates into CASSEASYRERETIYF.

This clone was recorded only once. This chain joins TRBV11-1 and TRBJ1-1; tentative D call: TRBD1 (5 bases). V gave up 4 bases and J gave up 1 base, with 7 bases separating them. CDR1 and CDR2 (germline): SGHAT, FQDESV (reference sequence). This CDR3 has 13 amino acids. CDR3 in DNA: TGTGCCAGCAGCTCCGGACAGAACACTGAAGCTTTCTTT. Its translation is CASSSGQNTEAFF. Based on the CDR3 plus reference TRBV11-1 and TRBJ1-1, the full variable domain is EAEVAQSPRYKITEKSQAVAFWCDPISGHATLYWYRQILGQGPELLVQFQDESVVDDSQLPKDRFSAERLKGVDSTLKIQPAELGDSAMYLCASSSGQNTEAFFGQGTRLTVV.

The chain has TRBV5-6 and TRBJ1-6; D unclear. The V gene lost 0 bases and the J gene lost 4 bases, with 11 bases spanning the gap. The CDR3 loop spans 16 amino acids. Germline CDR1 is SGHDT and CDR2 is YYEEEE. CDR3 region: CASSLERGLYNSPLHF. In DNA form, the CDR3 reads TGTGCCAGCAGCTTGGAGCGAGGGTTATATAATTCACCCCTCCACTTT.

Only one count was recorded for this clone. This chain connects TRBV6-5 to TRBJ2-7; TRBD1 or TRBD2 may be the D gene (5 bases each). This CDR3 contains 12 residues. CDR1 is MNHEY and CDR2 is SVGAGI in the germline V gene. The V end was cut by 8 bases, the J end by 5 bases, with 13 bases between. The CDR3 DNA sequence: TGTGCCAGCCGCAGGGTGAGGGACGAGCAGTACTTC. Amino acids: CASRRVRDEQYF.

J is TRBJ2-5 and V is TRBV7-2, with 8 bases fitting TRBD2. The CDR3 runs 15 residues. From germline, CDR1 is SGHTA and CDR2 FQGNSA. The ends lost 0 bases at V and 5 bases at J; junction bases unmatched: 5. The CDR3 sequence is CASSLAGGAVETQYF. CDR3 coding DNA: TGTGCCAGCAGCTTAGCCGGGGGGGCCGTGGAGACCCAGTACTTC.

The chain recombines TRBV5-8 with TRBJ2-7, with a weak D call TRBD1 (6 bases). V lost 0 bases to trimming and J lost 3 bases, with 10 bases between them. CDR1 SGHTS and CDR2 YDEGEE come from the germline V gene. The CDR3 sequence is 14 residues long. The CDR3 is CASSLGDTFYEQYF. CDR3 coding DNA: TGTGCCAGCAGCTTGGGGGACACGTTCTACGAGCAGTACTTC.

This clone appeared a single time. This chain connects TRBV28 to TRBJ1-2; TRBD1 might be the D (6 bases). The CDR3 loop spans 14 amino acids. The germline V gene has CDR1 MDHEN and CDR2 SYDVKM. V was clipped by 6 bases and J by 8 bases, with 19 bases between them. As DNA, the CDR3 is TGTGCCAGCAGGGACGAGGAGGGGGGGCGAGGCTACACCTTC. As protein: CASRDEEGGRGYTF.

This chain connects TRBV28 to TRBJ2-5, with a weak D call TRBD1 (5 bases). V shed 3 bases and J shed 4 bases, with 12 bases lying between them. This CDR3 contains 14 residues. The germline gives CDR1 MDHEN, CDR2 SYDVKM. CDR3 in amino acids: CASSLVGRVETQYF. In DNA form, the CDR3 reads TGTGCCAGCAGTTTGGTGGGCAGGGTAGAGACCCAGTACTTC. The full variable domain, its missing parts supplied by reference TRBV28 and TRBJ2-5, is DVKVTQSSRYLVKRTGEKVFLECVQDMDHENMFWYRQDPGLGLRLIYFSYDVKMKEKGDIPEGYSVSREKKERFSLILESASTNQTSMYLCASSLVGRVETQYFGPGTRLLVL.

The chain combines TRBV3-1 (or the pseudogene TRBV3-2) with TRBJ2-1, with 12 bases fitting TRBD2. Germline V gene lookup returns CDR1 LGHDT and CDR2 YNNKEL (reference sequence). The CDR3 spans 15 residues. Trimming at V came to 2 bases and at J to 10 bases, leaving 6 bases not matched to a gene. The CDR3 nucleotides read TGTGCCAGCAGCCAACTAGCGGGGGGGCTGGGGGAGCAGTTCTTC. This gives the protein CASSQLAGGLGEQFF.

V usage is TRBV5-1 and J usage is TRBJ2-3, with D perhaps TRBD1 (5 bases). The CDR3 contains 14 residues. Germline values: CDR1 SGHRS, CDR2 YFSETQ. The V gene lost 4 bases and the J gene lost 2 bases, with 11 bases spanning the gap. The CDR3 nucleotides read TGCGCCAGCAGCGGGGCGGCTTACACAGATACGCAGTATTTT. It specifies CASSGAAYTDTQYF.

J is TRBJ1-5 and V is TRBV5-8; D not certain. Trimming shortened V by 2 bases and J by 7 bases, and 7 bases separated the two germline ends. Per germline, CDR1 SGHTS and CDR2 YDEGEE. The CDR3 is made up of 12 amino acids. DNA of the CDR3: TGTGCCAGCAGCTTCGAGGGACAGCCCCAGCATTTT. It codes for CASSFEGQPQHF.

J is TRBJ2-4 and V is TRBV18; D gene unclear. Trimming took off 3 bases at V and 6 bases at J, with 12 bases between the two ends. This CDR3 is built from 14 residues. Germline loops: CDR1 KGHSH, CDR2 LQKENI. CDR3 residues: CASSPGRVLNIQYF. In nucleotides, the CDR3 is TGTGCCAGCTCACCTGGTCGGGTGCTAAACATTCAGTACTTC.